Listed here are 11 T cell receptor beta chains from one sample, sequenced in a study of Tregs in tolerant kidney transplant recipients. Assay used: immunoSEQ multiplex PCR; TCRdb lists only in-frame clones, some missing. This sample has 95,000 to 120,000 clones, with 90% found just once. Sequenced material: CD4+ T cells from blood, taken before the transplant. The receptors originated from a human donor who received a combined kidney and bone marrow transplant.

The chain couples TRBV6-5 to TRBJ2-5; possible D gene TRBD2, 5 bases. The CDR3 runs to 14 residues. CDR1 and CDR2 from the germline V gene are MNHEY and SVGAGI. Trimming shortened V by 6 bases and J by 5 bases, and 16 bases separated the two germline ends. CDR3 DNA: TGTGCCAGCAGAAAAGTCCCAGGCGGGGAGACCCAGTACTTC. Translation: CASRKVPGGETQYF.

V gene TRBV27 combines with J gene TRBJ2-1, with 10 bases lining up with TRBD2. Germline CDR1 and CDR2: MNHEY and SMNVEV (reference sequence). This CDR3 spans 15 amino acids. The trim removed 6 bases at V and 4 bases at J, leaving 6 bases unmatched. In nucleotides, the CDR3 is TGTGCCAGCAGGTCCCTAGCGGGAGCGTACAATGAGCAGTTCTTC. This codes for CASRSLAGAYNEQFF.

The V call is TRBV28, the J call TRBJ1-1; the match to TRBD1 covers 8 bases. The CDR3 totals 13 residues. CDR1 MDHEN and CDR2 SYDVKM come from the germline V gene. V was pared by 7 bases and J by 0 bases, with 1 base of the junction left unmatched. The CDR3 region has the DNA TGTGCCAGCATGGACAGGGTGAACACTGAAGCTTTCTTT. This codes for CASMDRVNTEAFF.

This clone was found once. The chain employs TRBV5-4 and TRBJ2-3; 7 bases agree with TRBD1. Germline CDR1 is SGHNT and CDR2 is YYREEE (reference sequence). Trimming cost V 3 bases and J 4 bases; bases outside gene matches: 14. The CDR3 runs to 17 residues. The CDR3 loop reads CASSSLAPTGLADTQYF. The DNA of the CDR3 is TGTGCCAGCAGCTCCCTGGCTCCGACAGGGTTGGCAGATACGCAGTATTTT. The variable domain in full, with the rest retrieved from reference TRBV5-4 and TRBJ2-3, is ETGVTQSPTHLIKTRGQQVTLRCSSQSGHNTVSWYQQALGQGPQFIFQYYREEENGRGNFPPRFSGLQFPNYSSELNVNALELDDSALYLCASSSLAPTGLADTQYFGPGTRLTVL.

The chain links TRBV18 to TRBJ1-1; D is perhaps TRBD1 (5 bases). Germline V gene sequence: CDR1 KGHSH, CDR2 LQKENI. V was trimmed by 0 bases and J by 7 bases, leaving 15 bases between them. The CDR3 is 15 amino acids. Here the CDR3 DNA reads TGTGCCAGCTCACCACCGAGTAGGGGCTCTGATGAAGCTTTCTTT. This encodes CASSPPSRGSDEAFF.

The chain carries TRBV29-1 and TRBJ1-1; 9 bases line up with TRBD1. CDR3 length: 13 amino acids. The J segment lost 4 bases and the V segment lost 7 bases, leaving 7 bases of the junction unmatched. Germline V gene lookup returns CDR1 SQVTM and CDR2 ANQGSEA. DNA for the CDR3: TGCAGCGGGAACAGGGGGCTGGGCACTGAAGCTTTCTTT. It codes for CSGNRGLGTEAFF.

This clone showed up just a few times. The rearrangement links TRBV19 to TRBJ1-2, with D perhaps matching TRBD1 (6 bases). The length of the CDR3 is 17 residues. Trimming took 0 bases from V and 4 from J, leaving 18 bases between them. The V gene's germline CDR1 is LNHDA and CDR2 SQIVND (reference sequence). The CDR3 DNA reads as TGTGCCAGTAGTATAGATTTGAGAAGGGGGATTGGCTATGGCTACACCTTC. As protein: CASSIDLRRGIGYGYTF.

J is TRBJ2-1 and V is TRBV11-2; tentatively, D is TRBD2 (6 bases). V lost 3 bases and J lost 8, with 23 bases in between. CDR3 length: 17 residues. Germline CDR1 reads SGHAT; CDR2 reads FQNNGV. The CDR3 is CASSLFLMRERMDEQFF. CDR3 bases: TGTGCCAGCAGCTTGTTTTTGATGCGGGAAAGGATGGATGAGCAGTTCTTC.

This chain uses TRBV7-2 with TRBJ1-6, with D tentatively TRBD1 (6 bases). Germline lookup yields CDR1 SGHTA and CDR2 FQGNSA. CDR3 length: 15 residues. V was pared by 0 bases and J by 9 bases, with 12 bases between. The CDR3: CASSLAQGSSSPLHF. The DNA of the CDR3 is TGTGCCAGCAGCTTAGCGCAGGGGTCGAGTTCACCCCTCCACTTT.

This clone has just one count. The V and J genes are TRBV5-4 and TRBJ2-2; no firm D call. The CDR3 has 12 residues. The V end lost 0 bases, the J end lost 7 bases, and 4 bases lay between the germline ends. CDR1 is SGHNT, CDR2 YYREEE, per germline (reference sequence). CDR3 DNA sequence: TGTGCCAGCAGCTTGGGGAGCGGGGAGCTGTTTTTT. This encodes CASSLGSGELFF.

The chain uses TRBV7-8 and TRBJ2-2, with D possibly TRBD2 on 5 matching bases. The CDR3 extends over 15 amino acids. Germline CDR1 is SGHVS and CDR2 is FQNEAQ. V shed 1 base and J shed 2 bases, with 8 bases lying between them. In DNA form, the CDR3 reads TGTGCCAGCAGCTTAGTGGGAGCCAACACCGGGGAGCTGTTTTTT. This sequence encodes CASSLVGANTGELFF.